This TCR beta chain was recorded in a study of OX40 agonist ivuxolimab in advanced cancers. Study-wide background: With a range of roughly 20 to 80, age averaged roughly 60 years, and more than 75% were male.

Overall study results and limits: CD8+ T cells averaged more expanded clones than CD4+.

The protocol was immunoSEQ multiplex PCR, while the TCRdb copy is restricted to in-frame clones and leaves out a portion. The table shows 75,000 to 95,000 clones, with 87% occurring only once. The V gene's germline CDR1 is SGHDT and CDR2 YYEEEE. The length of the CDR3 is 12 residues. V was trimmed by 2 bases and J by 2 bases, leaving 5 bases between them. Of note for this clone: Antigen: not known.

This receptor was obtained from an adult with an advanced solid tumor such as melanoma, head and neck, liver or kidney cancer. Material: CD4+ or CD8+ T cells sorted from blood, obtained in a trial of the OX40 agonist ivuxolimab. The chain couples TRBV5-6 to TRBJ2-7; no reliable D call. The CDR3 DNA sequence: TGTGCCAGCAGCTTTCTAACCTACGAGCAGTACTTC. Translation: CASSFLTYEQYF.